The 29 T cell receptor beta chains below all came from one sample that was sequenced in a study of cytotoxic CD8 clonotypes in ibrutinib-treated CLL. The repertoire was sequenced with immunoSEQ multiplex PCR; TCRdb's copy has only in-frame clones and lacks some. The sample holds 150,000 or so clones; approximately 77% are singletons and the top ten take approximately 30%. Sequencing used PBMCs, obtained after 12 months of ibrutinib treatment. The source of these receptors is a human donor with chronic lymphocytic leukemia.

V is TRBV5-4 and J is TRBJ1-1; D call uncertain. The V end was cut by 0 bases, the J end by 0 bases, with 12 bases between. Germline lookup yields CDR1 SGHNT and CDR2 YYREEE (reference sequence). The CDR3 totals 16 residues. DNA for the CDR3: TGTGCCAGCAGCTTGGGGGCCCGGACGGTGAACACTGAAGCTTTCTTT. Its translation is CASSLGARTVNTEAFF.

The chain uses TRBV6-1 and TRBJ1-2; 8 nucleotides line up with TRBD1. Per germline, CDR1 MNHNS and CDR2 SASEGT. This CDR3 comprises 13 residues. J lost 4 bases, V lost 6 bases, and 4 bases had no gene match. The chain's CDR3 is CASRPDRGYGYTF. The CDR3, as DNA: TGTGCCAGCAGGCCTGACAGGGGCTATGGCTACACCTTC.

The sample holds one count of this clone. The V and J genes are TRBV29-1 and TRBJ2-3; D unclear. Trimming took off 7 bases at V and 4 bases at J, with 9 bases between the two ends. Germline V CDR1 and CDR2: SQVTM, ANQGSEA. The CDR3 runs to 11 residues. CDR3 in amino acids: CSARPPDTQYF. CDR3 DNA: TGCAGCGCCCGGCCCCCAGATACGCAGTATTTT.

This clone was counted a few times. The rearrangement uses TRBV28 and TRBJ2-1; maybe TRBD1 (8 bases). The CDR3 covers 15 residues. The V gene lost 7 bases and the J gene lost 8 bases, with 21 bases spanning the gap. CDR1 and CDR2 (germline): MDHEN, SYDVKM. CDR3 sequence: CASTELRTGRDEQFF. DNA of the CDR3: TGTGCCAGCACCGAACTGAGGACAGGGAGGGATGAGCAGTTCTTC.

This clone appeared many times. The chain joins TRBV25-1 to TRBJ1-2, with 7 bases fitting TRBD1. Germline lookup yields CDR1 MGHDK and CDR2 SYGVNS. Trimming cost V 4 bases and J 8 bases; bases outside gene matches: 13. This CDR3 has 15 amino acids. As DNA, the CDR3 is TGTGCCAGCAGTGCCCGGGGGACAGCCATTTCAGGCTACACCTTC. As protein: CASSARGTAISGYTF.

This clone was observed a handful of times. Different DNA sequences within this sample yield the same CDR3. This rearrangement joins TRBV19 to TRBJ1-1; D is uncertain. Germline V gene data show CDR1 as LNHDA and CDR2 as SQIVND (reference sequence). The CDR3 is 12 residues long. Trimming took off 2 bases at V and 0 bases at J, with 1 base between the two ends. CDR3 in amino acids: CASSILNTEAFF. DNA for the CDR3: TGTGCCAGTAGTATATTGAACACTGAAGCTTTCTTT.

This clone has just one count. The V and J genes are TRBV30 and TRBJ2-1; unclear D gene. V lost 0 bases and J lost 9, with 9 bases in between. Germline V gene data show CDR1 as GTSNPN and CDR2 as SVGIG (reference sequence). The CDR3 spans 12 residues. The CDR3 region has the DNA TGTGCCTGGAGTGTAGGTCCTTTTGAGCAGTTCTTC. This translates into CAWSVGPFEQFF.

This clone appeared a few times. J is TRBJ1-3 and V is TRBV5-1; D remains ambiguous. Germline CDR1 SGHRS, CDR2 YFSETQ. Trimming took 4 bases from V and 2 from J, leaving 13 bases between them. The CDR3 loop spans 15 amino acids. The CDR3 nucleotides are TGCGCCAGCAGCCCGCCGGTCGCGACTGGAAACACCATATATTTT. Protein product: CASSPPVATGNTIYF.

The chain is built from TRBV4-2 and TRBJ1-3; unclear D gene. V lost 4 bases, J lost 1 base, and 17 bases lay in between. This CDR3 comprises 17 residues. Germline CDR1 is LGHNA and CDR2 is YNFKEQ. This chain's CDR3 is CASSPSQEGRSGNTIYF. In DNA form, the CDR3 reads TGTGCCAGCAGCCCCTCTCAAGAAGGGCGATCTGGAAACACCATATATTTT.

This clone was seen a few times. The chain couples TRBV4-1 to TRBJ1-5; no clear D. The germline CDR1 and CDR2 sequences are MGHRA and YSYEKL. Trimming shortened V by 2 bases and J by 3 bases, and 8 bases separated the two germline ends. This CDR3 has 14 amino acids. CDR3 bases: TGCGCCAGCAGCCAAATGGGAGACAATCAGCCCCAGCATTTT. It specifies CASSQMGDNQPQHF.

This clone was recorded only once. This chain connects TRBV19 to TRBJ2-6; D could derive from TRBD1 or TRBD2 (5 bases each). Trimming took 6 bases from V and 2 from J, leaving 11 bases between them. CDR3 size: 15 residues. Germline loops: CDR1 LNHDA, CDR2 SQIVND (reference sequence). The CDR3 region is CASSPGTAGANVLTF. The CDR3 bases are TGTGCCAGTAGCCCGGGGACGGCTGGGGCCAACGTCCTGACTTTC.

This sequence joins TRBV4-2 and TRBJ2-3; TRBD2 aligns across 7 bases. V lost 0 bases and J lost 6; bases outside the gene matches: 15. This CDR3 spans 18 amino acids. CDR1 is LGHNA and CDR2 is YNFKEQ in the germline V gene. In nucleotides, the CDR3 is TGTGCCAGCAGCCAAGAGAAGGCGGGCGGGAGTCGAGGGGATACGCAGTATTTT. It yields the protein CASSQEKAGGSRGDTQYF.

The chain employs TRBV27 and TRBJ2-6; 7 positions match TRBD2. V shed 6 bases, J shed 1 base, and the junction held 6 bases outside the gene matches. This CDR3 has 16 residues. In germline, CDR1 is MNHEY, CDR2 SMNVEV (reference sequence). CDR3 coding DNA: TGTGCCAGCAGCTCGTACGGGGGGTCTGGGGCCAACGTCCTGACTTTC. Amino acid sequence: CASSSYGGSGANVLTF.

This clone has just one count. The rearrangement links TRBV28 to TRBJ1-6, with 9 bases identical to TRBD1. The V segment lost 6 bases and the J segment 8 bases; nucleotides outside the gene matches: 2. CDR1 and CDR2 (germline): MDHEN, SYDVKM. The CDR3 is made up of 13 amino acids. As DNA, the CDR3 is TGTGCCAGCAGCACAGGGGGCTATTCACCCCTCCACTTT. It encodes CASSTGGYSPLHF.

This clone was detected once. The V gene is TRBV5-1, the J gene TRBJ2-5; TRBD2 matches 8 bases. V trimming: 5 bases; J trimming: 2 bases; junction bases outside the gene matches: 5. CDR1 SGHRS and CDR2 YFSETQ come from the germline V gene. The CDR3 has 14 residues. CDR3 in amino acids: CASSSSSGQETQYF. In DNA form, the CDR3 reads TGCGCCAGCAGTTCTTCTAGCGGGCAAGAGACCCAGTACTTC.

This rearrangement joins TRBV5-8 to TRBJ2-6, with a possible D match to TRBD2 (5 bases). The CDR3 runs 19 residues. Trimming removed 4 bases from V and 0 bases from J, with 20 bases in between. Germline V gives CDR1 SGHTS, CDR2 YDEGEE. CDR3 region: CASSDPTKSPLSGANVLTF. The CDR3 bases are TGTGCCAGCAGCGACCCGACTAAGAGCCCACTCTCTGGGGCCAACGTCCTGACTTTC.

This chain joins TRBV29-1 and TRBJ2-1, with D perhaps TRBD2 (6 bases). Germline lookup yields CDR1 SQVTM and CDR2 ANQGSEA. The CDR3 covers 11 residues. Trimming took off 4 bases at V and 7 bases at J, with 8 bases between the two ends. The chain's CDR3 is CSVGRGNEQFF. CDR3 DNA sequence: TGCAGCGTTGGGAGGGGTAATGAGCAGTTCTTC.

V usage is TRBV27 and J usage is TRBJ2-1; TRBD2 is a possible D gene (5 bases). Germline-derived CDR1 and CDR2 are MNHEY and SMNVEV (reference sequence). The CDR3 is made up of 19 amino acids. With 6 bases removed from V and 2 bases from J, the gap between germline ends came to 26 bases. The CDR3 sequence is CASRSPVGVATGTYNEQFF. The CDR3 DNA follows: TGTGCCAGCAGGTCCCCCGTAGGTGTAGCGACCGGCACCTACAATGAGCAGTTCTTC.

The V gene is TRBV6-5, the J gene TRBJ1-5, with D unresolved. Germline values: CDR1 MNHEY, CDR2 SVGAGI. The CDR3 extends over 12 amino acids. The V and J ends lost 0 bases and 10 bases respectively, with 7 bases between them. The CDR3 region has the DNA TGTGCCAGCAGTTACTCTGAGGCCCCCCAGCATTTT. Protein sequence: CASSYSEAPQHF.

Comment on this clone: One end of the junction is discordant with germline, which a read error may explain. The chain combines TRBV14 with TRBJ2-7, with 8 bases aligning to TRBD2. Germline assignment: CDR1 SGHDN and CDR2 FVKESK. This CDR3 spans 12 amino acids. The CDR3 nucleotides read TGTGCCAGCAGCCAACGGGGGACTAGAAATTGGTTC. Protein: CASSQRGTRNWF.

The genes are TRBV30 and TRBJ2-7; tentatively, D is TRBD1 or TRBD2 (5 bases each). CDR1 and CDR2 (germline): GTSNPN, SVGIG (reference sequence). The CDR3 has 11 residues. Between the trimmed V and J ends, which lost 2 bases and 6 bases, there was a span of 8 bases. The CDR3 coding sequence is TGTGCCTGGAGTCTGGGGACCGAGCAGTACTTC. Its protein is CAWSLGTEQYF. Filled out from reference TRBV30 and TRBJ2-7, the complete variable domain reads SQTIHQWPATLVQPVGSPLSLECTVEGTSNPNLYWYRQAAGRGLQLLFYSVGIGQISSEVPQNLSASRPQDRQFILSSKKLLLSDSGFYLCAWSLGTEQYFGPGTRLTVT.

This clone was seen a few times. J is TRBJ1-1 and V is TRBV18; tentative D call: TRBD1 (5 bases). There are 15 residues in the CDR3. Germline CDR1 and CDR2: KGHSH and LQKENI. Trimming shortened V by 4 bases and J by 5 bases, and 17 bases separated the two germline ends. In DNA form, the CDR3 reads TGTGCCAGCTCACTAGGAGGGGATAGAGGGACTGAAGCTTTCTTT. Translated: CASSLGGDRGTEAFF.

The chain combines TRBV28 with TRBJ2-7; D is undetermined. V shed 4 bases and J shed 6 bases, with 10 bases lying between them. From germline, CDR1 is MDHEN and CDR2 SYDVKM. The CDR3 totals 12 residues. The CDR3: CASSSGISEQYF. DNA for the CDR3: TGTGCCAGCAGTTCGGGTATTTCCGAGCAGTACTTC.

The sample holds one count of this clone. The rearrangement links TRBV5-1 to TRBJ2-2; 8 positions agree with TRBD2. Per the germline V gene, CDR1 is SGHRS and CDR2 is YFSETQ. V gave up 4 bases and J gave up 4 bases; unmatched junction bases: 6. This CDR3 contains 15 residues. In nucleotides, the CDR3 is TGCGCCAGCAGCCACCAAGCGGGAGCCACCGGGGAGCTGTTTTTT. Amino acids: CASSHQAGATGELFF. The variable domain in full, completed from reference TRBV5-1 and TRBJ2-2, reads KAGVTQTPRYLIKTRGQQVTLSCSPISGHRSVSWYQQTPGQGLQFLFEYFSETQRNKGNFPGRFSGRQFSNSRSEMNVSTLELGDSALYLCASSHQAGATGELFFGEGSRLTVL.

The rearrangement uses TRBV9 and TRBJ1-1; weak D call: TRBD1 (5 bases). The ends were cut back, 0 bases at V and 2 bases at J, with 8 bases in the middle. This CDR3 has 14 residues. The germline CDR1 and CDR2 sequences are SGDLS and YYNGEE. CDR3 bases: TGTGCCAGCAGCGTAGTCGACAGCAACACTGAAGCTTTCTTT. This gives the protein CASSVVDSNTEAFF.

The chain links TRBV7-6 to TRBJ2-7; D might be TRBD1 (6 bases). This CDR3 comprises 17 residues. V was clipped by 1 base and J by 2 bases, with 18 bases between them. The germline gives CDR1 SGHVS, CDR2 FNYEAQ. The CDR3 bases are TGTGCCAGCAGCTTAGAGAAGGCAGGGGCCTATACCTACGAGCAGTACTTC. This encodes CASSLEKAGAYTYEQYF.

The chain has TRBV11-2 and TRBJ2-1; D is ambiguous. V was pared by 0 bases and J by 0 bases, with 9 bases between. The germline V gene has CDR1 SGHAT and CDR2 FQNNGV. CDR3 size: 16 residues. This CDR3 reads CASSLDGFSSYNEQFF. The CDR3 DNA reads TGTGCCAGCAGCTTAGATGGGTTTAGCTCCTACAATGAGCAGTTCTTC.

There are a few counts of this clone. CDR3 protein: CASSSTGGTEAFF. CDR3 DNA: TGTGCCAGTAGTAGTACAGGGGGCACTGAAGCTTTCTTT. This chain connects TRBV19 to TRBJ1-1, with TRBD1 matching 8 bases. The CDR3 covers 13 residues. CDR1 is LNHDA, CDR2 SQIVND, per germline (reference sequence). The V gene end was trimmed by 4 bases and the J gene end by 4 bases; junction bases not matched to a gene: 2.

The chain carries TRBV2 and TRBJ1-3, with no clear D. Germline V gene sequence: CDR1 SNHLY, CDR2 FYNNEI. The CDR3 has 14 amino acids. V lost 5 bases and J lost 8, with 16 bases in between. The CDR3 is CASSSNTGWDTIYF. The DNA for the CDR3 is TGTGCCAGCAGTTCTAACACGGGTTGGGACACCATATATTTT.